This T cell receptor (beta chain) appears in the sequencing data of a study of T cells after yellow fever vaccination. Making TCR cDNA involved 5'RACE template switching, which added UMIs and a universal primer site. Each CDR3 protein gets one entry after TCRdb re-called the 5' RACE reads with MiXCR. The table lists about 400,000 distinct CDR3 sequences, more than 5.5% of them singletons. General study findings and limits: After the booster, approximately 95% of CD4 and about 90% of CD8 primary-response clones were re-detected.

The table lists this clonotype with many counts. What it binds is unknown. The CDR3 has 14 residues. Between the trimmed V and J ends, which lost 7 bases and 2 bases, there was a span of 13 bases. Germline loops: CDR1 ENHRY, CDR2 SYGVKD. Material: PBMCs, obtained 5 days after the yellow fever booster vaccination. J is TRBJ2-3 and V is TRBV10-3; the D gene is possibly TRBD1 (6 bases). The clonotype comes from a man aged 25 to 40 who received the YFV17D yellow fever vaccine. CDR3 DNA: TGTGCCATCATGAGCTCAGGGGACACAGATACGCAGTATTTT. Encoded protein: CAIMSSGDTDTQYF.